This T cell receptor beta chain was documented in a study of blood T cell repertoires in COVID-19. Study-level background: Material from acute and convalescent COVID-19 was sourced from the United States, Italy and Spain. From T cells, B-cell-depleted T cells, or PBMCs came the material, which was cDNA or gDNA.

In the original processing: Estimation of nucleated cell counts was performed using reference gene primer amplification. TCRdb keeps only in-frame clones here, not all; method: immunoSEQ multiplex PCR. From that table come the V and J calls and clone size; the DNA was used to work out D and trimming. The sample includes fewer than 150,000 clones, around three quarters of them seen just once. CDR3 length: 15 residues. Germline values: CDR1 LGHDT, CDR2 YNNKEL (reference sequence). Trimming shortened V by 1 base and J by 4 bases, and 13 bases separated the two germline ends. The sequencing input was peripheral blood. This TCR came from a human donor in a cohort sampled during active COVID-19. The J gene is TRBJ1-2, the V gene TRBV3-1 (or the pseudogene TRBV3-2); D call uncertain. CDR3 residues: CASSQGEGRSYGYTF. CDR3 sequence (DNA): TGTGCCAGCAGCCAAGGGGAGGGCCGCAGCTATGGCTACACCTTC.